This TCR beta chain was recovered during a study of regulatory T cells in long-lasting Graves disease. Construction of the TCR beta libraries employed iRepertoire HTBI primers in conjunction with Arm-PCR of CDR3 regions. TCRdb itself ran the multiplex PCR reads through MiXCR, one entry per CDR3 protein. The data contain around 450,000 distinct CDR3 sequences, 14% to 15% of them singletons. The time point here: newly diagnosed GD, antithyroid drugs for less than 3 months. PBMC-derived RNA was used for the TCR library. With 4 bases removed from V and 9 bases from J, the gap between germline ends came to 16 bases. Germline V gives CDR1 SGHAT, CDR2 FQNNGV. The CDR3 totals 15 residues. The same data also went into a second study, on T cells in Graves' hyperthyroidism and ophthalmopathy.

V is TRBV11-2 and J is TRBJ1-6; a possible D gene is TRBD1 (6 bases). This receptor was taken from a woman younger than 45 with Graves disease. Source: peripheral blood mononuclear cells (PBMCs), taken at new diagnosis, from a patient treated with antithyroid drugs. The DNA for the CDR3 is TGTGCCAGCAGCTCTGGGGACACTGGCCTTTCACCCCTCCACTTT. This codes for CASSSGDTGLSPLHF.